This T cell receptor (beta chain) was recorded in a study of blood T cells in healthy people across ages. Study findings and constraints: Long-lived and aged donors differed, with more naive CD4+ cells and higher diversity in the long-lived.

There are 16 residues in the CDR3. The V gene's germline CDR1 is SGHRS and CDR2 YFSETQ. V lost 0 bases and J lost 3, with 14 bases in between. For the second PCR, which ran for about 6 to 11 cycles, a sample-barcoded 5' primer and a J-beta primer mix were used. TCRdb passed the 5' RACE reads through MiXCR, listing each CDR3 protein once. This sample has 750,000 or so distinct CDR3 sequences, with 25% found just once. With respect to this clonotype: Its target is unknown.

There were at least 6 micrograms of total RNA extracted from every sample. The data also belong to a second study, concerning T cells of mothers and their children. According to that study: Slightly higher but non-significant overlap marked related mother-child pairs versus unrelated pairs.

This TCR came from a boy between 10 and 17 years old in good health. The V and J genes are TRBV5-1 and TRBJ2-3, with D unresolved. The sequencing input was blood. In DNA, the CDR3 is TGCGCCAGCAGCTTGGTGCGTCACGAGGTGACAGATACGCAGTATTTT. This sequence encodes CASSLVRHEVTDTQYF.